One and the same sample provided the 3 T cell receptor beta chains below, sequenced in a study of shared clonotypes between healthy human individuals. Clones were sequenced by immunoSEQ multiplex PCR, and TCRdb holds only the in-frame ones, with some missing. The profile covers 450,000 or so clones, with roughly 80% appearing a single time and more than 10% taken by the ten largest. Source material: PBMCs. Source of these receptors: a woman in her thirties or forties in good health. Some clones in this sample may be carry-over from other donors' samples.

This clone came up a few times. A clone one base away is much larger, so this may be a read error. The chain couples TRBV27 to TRBJ1-2, with D tentatively TRBD1 (5 bases). The CDR3 is 13 residues long. V gave up 3 bases and J gave up 3 bases, with 8 bases separating them. The germline CDR1 and CDR2 sequences are MNHEY and SMNVEV (reference sequence). The CDR3 protein is CASSFLRDYGYTF. The DNA for the CDR3 is TGTGCCAGCAGTTTCCTCAGGGACTATGGCTACACCTTC.

This chain uses TRBV7-9 with TRBJ2-3; 8 bases match TRBD2. V shed 1 base and J 5 bases; nucleotides not matched to a gene: 5. The CDR3 spans 15 residues. CDR1 is SEHNR, CDR2 FQNEAQ, per germline (reference sequence). CDR3 sequence reads: CASSLGAGAGDTQYF. The CDR3 DNA is TGTGCCAGCAGCTTAGGAGCGGGAGCTGGAGATACGCAGTATTTT.

For this clone: Just one base apart from a much larger clone, this may be a read error. The sample has other DNA sequences that encode this CDR3 too. The rearrangement joins TRBV5-4 to TRBJ2-1; D remains ambiguous. Between the trimmed V and J ends, which lost 6 bases and 6 bases, there was a span of 19 bases. The CDR3 runs 15 residues. Germline CDR1 reads SGHNT; CDR2 reads YYREEE (reference sequence). This CDR3 is CASMLRDNGRNEQFF. CDR3 nucleotides: TGTGCCAGCATGCTTCGAGACAACGGGCGCAATGAGCAGTTCTTC.